The 9 T cell receptor beta chains given below trace back to one sample, sequenced in a study of blood T cell repertoires in COVID-19. Profiled with immunoSEQ multiplex PCR; TCRdb holds only in-frame clones, not every one. In the table there are more than 200,000 clones, 85% to 90% of which are singletons. The sequenced sample consisted of PBMCs or T cells enriched from blood (not recorded which). These receptors were taken from a man in his forties who had recovered from COVID-19.

The V and J genes are TRBV11-1 and TRBJ2-7; D is possibly TRBD1 (5 bases). This CDR3 spans 16 amino acids. The V end lost 1 base, the J end lost 5 bases, and 18 bases lay between the germline ends. Per germline, CDR1 SGHAT and CDR2 FQDESV (reference sequence). The CDR3: CASSLVGQELVNEQYF. In nucleotides, the CDR3 is TGTGCCAGCAGCTTAGTGGGGCAGGAATTGGTGAACGAGCAGTACTTC.

V usage is TRBV28 and J usage is TRBJ1-2, with TRBD1 matching 8 bases. The CDR3 runs 12 residues. Trimming removed 5 bases from V and 9 bases from J; junction bases left unmatched: 5. CDR1 and CDR2 from the germline V gene are MDHEN and SYDVKM. The CDR3 sequence: CASSPGQGRYTF. The CDR3 DNA reads TGTGCCAGCAGTCCAGGACAGGGTCGCTACACCTTC.

V gene TRBV24-1 combines with J gene TRBJ1-1; tentative D call: TRBD1 (5 bases). Germline V gene lookup returns CDR1 KGHDR and CDR2 SFDVKD. The germline V and J ends were trimmed by 1 base and 4 bases, with 18 bases remaining between them. The CDR3 runs 17 residues. Here the CDR3 reads CATSDFKGLWRRTEAFF. Here the CDR3 DNA reads TGTGCCACCAGTGATTTTAAGGGGCTGTGGCGACGCACTGAAGCTTTCTTT.

The V gene is TRBV25-1, the J gene TRBJ2-5; TRBD1 might be the D (6 bases). The CDR3 sequence is 14 residues long. V was cut by 6 bases and J by 2 bases, with 13 bases left in between. From germline, CDR1 is MGHDK and CDR2 SYGVNS. The CDR3, as DNA: TGTGCCAGCAGCACCCGGACAGTTCAAGAGACCCAGTACTTC. It encodes CASSTRTVQETQYF.

This chain links TRBV13 with TRBJ2-2; D possibly corresponds to TRBD1 (6 bases). The CDR3 loop spans 13 amino acids. Germline CDR1 PRHDT, CDR2 FYEKMQ (reference sequence). Trimming cost V 0 bases and J 13 bases, with 12 bases left between them. The CDR3 DNA reads TGTGCCAGCAGCTTAGGCCGCAGGGGCGGGCTGTTTTTT. This gives the protein CASSLGRRGGLFF.

This clone has a handful of counts. CDR3 DNA sequence: TGCGCCAGCAGCGGGGGGGAGTTCCAAGAGACCCAGTACTTC. Protein product: CASSGGEFQETQYF. The chain joins TRBV5-1 to TRBJ2-5; 7 bases agree with TRBD2. Germline lookup yields CDR1 SGHRS and CDR2 YFSETQ. Losses at the gene ends were 4 bases for V and 1 base for J; bases not matched to a gene: 4. This CDR3 region has 14 residues.

The chain joins TRBV29-1 to TRBJ2-7; 10 bases align to TRBD1. Per germline, CDR1 SQVTM and CDR2 ANQGSEA. The CDR3 is made up of 12 amino acids. J was trimmed by 6 bases and V by 7 bases; bases with no gene match: 6. The CDR3 nucleotides read TGCAGCGCCGAGGGACAGGGGACCGAGCAGTACTTC. It encodes CSAEGQGTEQYF.

The chain uses TRBV7-3 and TRBJ1-3, with D tentatively TRBD1 (5 bases). The CDR3 is made up of 13 amino acids. Trimming cost V 5 bases and J 4 bases, with 9 bases left between them. Germline CDR1 is SGHTA and CDR2 is FQGTGA. The CDR3 region has the DNA TGTGCCAGCAGCGCGGGGGTCGGAAACACCATATATTTT. As protein: CASSAGVGNTIYF.

The V and J genes are TRBV3-1 (or the pseudogene TRBV3-2) and TRBJ2-7; D is ambiguous. Germline V gene lookup returns CDR1 LGHDT and CDR2 YNNKEL (reference sequence). CDR3 length: 14 residues. Trimming cost V 5 bases and J 0 bases, with 11 bases left between them. CDR3 DNA: TGTGCCAGCAGCGCCTTTCCCGGCTCCTACGAGCAGTACTTC. As protein: CASSAFPGSYEQYF.